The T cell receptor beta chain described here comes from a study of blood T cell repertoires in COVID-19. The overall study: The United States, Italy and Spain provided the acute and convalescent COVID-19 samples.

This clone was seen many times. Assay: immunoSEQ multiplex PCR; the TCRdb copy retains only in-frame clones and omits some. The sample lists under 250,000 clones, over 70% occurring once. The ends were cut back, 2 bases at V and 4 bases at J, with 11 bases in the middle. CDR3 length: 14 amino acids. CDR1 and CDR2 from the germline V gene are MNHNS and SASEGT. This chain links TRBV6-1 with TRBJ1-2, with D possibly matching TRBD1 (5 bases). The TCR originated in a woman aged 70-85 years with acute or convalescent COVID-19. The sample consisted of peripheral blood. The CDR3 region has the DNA TGTGCCAGCAGTGAACAGGGAGGAGGCTATGGCTACACCTTC. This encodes CASSEQGGGYGYTF.